The entry that follows covers one T cell receptor (beta chain) sequence. Antigen: not known. Germline values: CDR1 LGHNA, CDR2 YNFKEQ. This CDR3 spans 15 amino acids. The ends were cut back, 1 base at V and 0 bases at J, with 10 bases in the middle. This sample was taken from a study of cytomegalovirus exposure and HLA in healthy donors. Study outcomes and limitations: The classifier was said to identify cytomegalovirus status with high specificity and sensitivity. An assumption of roughly uniform sequencing depth across donors underlay the presence/absence analyses. Reported findings show TCR beta sequences accurately forecast HLA-A and HLA-B alleles in most subjects.

The PCR made use of 60 Vbeta and 13 Jbeta primers. Measured with immunoSEQ multiplex PCR; TCRdb has only the in-frame clones, and not every one. This table has approximately 53,000 clones, about three quarters appearing once. Specimen: PBMCs. This clonotype was obtained from a man aged 25 to 45 in good health and CMV-seropositive. The chain carries TRBV4-2 and TRBJ2-7, with TRBD2 as a possible D gene (5 bases). The CDR3, as DNA: TGTGCCAGCAGCCAAGTGACGGGGAACTCCTACGAGCAGTACTTC. Amino acid sequence: CASSQVTGNSYEQYF.